This is a list of T cell receptor beta chains from one sample in a study of T cell repertoires in MIS-A myocarditis. The repertoire was sequenced with immunoSEQ multiplex PCR; TCRdb's copy has only in-frame clones and lacks some. The sample holds some 10,000 clones, roughly 90% seen once. The source material was thoracic lymph node tissue obtained at autopsy. The receptors were gathered from a man between 18 and 29 years old with fulminant myocarditis from multisystem inflammatory syndrome in adults (MIS-A) after COVID-19. Each CDR3 is given with its conserved first and last residue. Fields, in order: J gene, D gene, V gene, clone size, CDR3 protein, CDR3 DNA. A D gene is named only where the DNA matches it firmly. Clone size appears in some rows only: once, few, many, or a class for an expanded clone.

J gene: TRBJ1-6; D gene: -; V gene: TRBV21-1; clone size: few; CDR3 protein: CASYECGGRSPLHF; CDR3 DNA: -
J gene: TRBJ2-5; D gene: -; V gene: TRBV19; clone size: -; CDR3 protein: CASSIEFSDGKETQYF; CDR3 DNA: TGTGCCAGTAGTATAGAATTCTCGGACGGAAAAGAGACCCAGTACTTC
J gene: TRBJ2-3; D gene: TRBD1; V gene: TRBV4-2; clone size: few; CDR3 protein: CASSQLHGQGADTQYF; CDR3 DNA: TGTGCCAGCAGCCAACTCCATGGACAGGGGGCAGATACGCAGTATTTT
J gene: TRBJ1-2; D gene: TRBD1; V gene: TRBV3-1/TRBV3-2; clone size: -; CDR3 protein: CASSQGDRVYGYTF; CDR3 DNA: TGTGCCAGCAGCCAAGGGGACAGGGTTTATGGCTACACCTTC
J gene: TRBJ1-4; D gene: -; V gene: TRBV11-2; clone size: -; CDR3 protein: CASSLGVGTTNEKLFF; CDR3 DNA: TGTGCCAGCAGCTTAGGGGTTGGCACAACTAATGAAAAACTGTTTTTT
J gene: TRBJ2-5; D gene: TRBD2; V gene: TRBV5-4; clone size: -; CDR3 protein: CASSPRLAGDQETQYF; CDR3 DNA: TGTGCCAGCTCACCGAGACTAGCGGGGGACCAAGAGACCCAGTACTTC
J gene: TRBJ1-1; D gene: -; V gene: TRBV5-1; clone size: -; CDR3 protein: CASSIRMNTEAFF; CDR3 DNA: TGCGCCAGCAGCATACGAATGAACACTGAAGCTTTCTTT
J gene: TRBJ1-1; D gene: -; V gene: TRBV2; clone size: once; CDR3 protein: CASSELNTEAFF; CDR3 DNA: TGTGCCAGCAGTGAACTCAACACTGAAGCTTTCTTT
J gene: TRBJ2-5; D gene: -; V gene: TRBV6-5; clone size: -; CDR3 protein: CASSFRDTKRTQYF; CDR3 DNA: TGTGCCAGCAGTTTCCGGGACACCAAGCGGACCCAGTACTTC
J gene: TRBJ1-2; D gene: TRBD1; V gene: TRBV29-1; clone size: -; CDR3 protein: CSVERQGSGYTF; CDR3 DNA: TGCAGCGTTGAACGACAGGGCAGTGGCTACACCTTC
J gene: TRBJ2-1; D gene: TRBD1; V gene: TRBV6-5; clone size: -; CDR3 protein: CASSPTGDEQFF; CDR3 DNA: TGTGCCAGCAGTCCAACAGGGGATGAGCAGTTCTTC
J gene: TRBJ1-2; D gene: TRBD1; V gene: TRBV7-8; clone size: -; CDR3 protein: CASSLGTGGPNYGYTF; CDR3 DNA: TGTGCCAGCAGCTTAGGGACAGGGGGCCCTAACTATGGCTACACCTTC